This T cell receptor (beta chain) was documented in a study of shared T cell receptors in the human thymus. Data came from immunoSEQ multiplex PCR; TCRdb stores just in-frame clones and leaves some out. The table shows about 660,000 clones, with more than 75% occurring only once. Concerning this clone itself: The junction departs from the called germline gene at one end, perhaps through a read error.

This CDR3 is built from 17 residues. Germline CDR1 is SSHAT and CDR2 is FNYEAQ (reference sequence). This same sample was also taken into another study, of human thymus T cells.

This chain links TRBV7-7 with TRBJ2-5, with 10 bases lining up with TRBD1. Sequencing was done on a sample of thymocytes. This TCR derives from a boy under two years old with a congenital heart defect. This CDR3 reads CASSLAIQDRGLETQYF. DNA of the CDR3: TGTGCTAGCAGCTTAGCGATCCAGGACAGGGGGTTGGAGACCCAGTACTTC.